The 29 T cell receptor beta chains below all came from one sample that was sequenced in a study of blood T cell repertoires in COVID-19. The table came from immunoSEQ multiplex PCR; TCRdb's copy has only in-frame clones and leaves some out. There are around 100,000 clones in the sample; 85% occur only once, and approximately 13% lies in the top ten. The sequencing input was peripheral blood. The receptor source for this set is a human donor in a cohort sampled during active COVID-19.

The rearrangement uses TRBV2 and TRBJ1-2, with TRBD1 as a possible D gene (5 bases). CDR1 is SNHLY, CDR2 FYNNEI, per germline. V was clipped by 5 bases and J by 8 bases, with 15 bases between them. The CDR3 has 13 amino acids. The CDR3, as DNA: TGTGCCAGCAGTAGTGCAGGGCATGTAGGCTACACCTTC. Its translation is CASSSAGHVGYTF.

The chain uses TRBV10-1 and TRBJ2-3, with TRBD2 matching 9 bases. This CDR3 is 16 amino acids long. Germline CDR1 and CDR2: WNHNN and SYGVQD (reference sequence). Trimming cost V 0 bases and J 7 bases; bases outside gene matches: 8. For the CDR3, the DNA is TGCGCCAGCAGTGAGTCTCTAGGTAGCGGGGGTTATACGCAGTATTTT. Protein sequence: CASSESLGSGGYTQYF.

This clone occurred a few times. V gene TRBV14 combines with J gene TRBJ2-5; D unresolved. The V end lost 6 bases, the J end lost 0 bases, and 11 bases lay between the germline ends. CDR1 SGHDN and CDR2 FVKESK come from the germline V gene. This CDR3 spans 14 amino acids. Written as DNA, the CDR3 is TGTGCCAGCAGTCCCGAACTGTACCAAGAGACCCAGTACTTC. Residues: CASSPELYQETQYF.

The gene calls are TRBV29-1 and TRBJ1-4, with 7 bases matching TRBD1. This CDR3 has 13 amino acids. J lost 7 bases, V lost 6 bases, and 8 bases had no gene match. From germline, CDR1 is SQVTM and CDR2 ANQGSEA. CDR3 in DNA: TGCAGCGTCGCCAACAGGGGAGGTGAAAAACTGTTTTTT. This codes for CSVANRGGEKLFF.

CDR3 loop: CASSASGVGEKLFF. CDR3 in DNA: TGTGCCAGCAGCGCCTCAGGGGTGGGTGAAAAACTGTTTTTT. V usage is TRBV7-9 and J usage is TRBJ1-4; weak D call: TRBD1 (6 bases). V lost 5 bases, J lost 7 bases, and 14 bases lay in between. Germline V lookup: CDR1 SEHNR, CDR2 FQNEAQ (reference sequence). This CDR3 spans 14 amino acids.

V gene TRBV4-3 combines with J gene TRBJ1-4; 7 bases align to TRBD1. The junction had 3 bases not matched to a gene; V was cut back by 3 bases and J by 2 bases. The CDR3 is 15 residues long. Germline V gene data show CDR1 as LGHNA and CDR2 as YSLEER. The CDR3 DNA follows: TGCGCCAGCAGCCAGCAGACAGGGACTAATGAAAAACTGTTTTTT. Translated: CASSQQTGTNEKLFF.

The chain carries TRBV3-1 (or the pseudogene TRBV3-2) and TRBJ1-2; no firm D call. The CDR3 has 14 residues. The V and J ends lost 0 bases and 0 bases respectively, with 5 bases between them. The V gene's germline CDR1 is LGHDT and CDR2 YNNKEL (reference sequence). For the CDR3, the DNA is TGTGCCAGCAGCCAAGATCTGTCTAACTATGGCTACACCTTC. Translation: CASSQDLSNYGYTF.

The genes are TRBV9 and TRBJ2-3; weak D call: TRBD2 (6 bases). Germline V gene lookup returns CDR1 SGDLS and CDR2 YYNGEE. V was clipped by 0 bases and J by 0 bases, with 8 bases between them. This CDR3 contains 15 residues. CDR3 nucleotides: TGTGCCAGCAGCGTAGCGGGGGTTAGCACAGATACGCAGTATTTT. Translating gives CASSVAGVSTDTQYF.

The rearrangement joins TRBV3-1 (or the pseudogene TRBV3-2) to TRBJ2-7; 7 bases map to TRBD1. The germline gives CDR1 LGHDT, CDR2 YNNKEL (reference sequence). J gave up 2 bases and V 0 bases, and 4 bases lay outside the gene matches. The CDR3 is 15 residues long. The DNA for the CDR3 is TGTGCCAGCAGCCAAGATTGGGACAGAGCCTACGAGCAGTACTTC. Encoded protein: CASSQDWDRAYEQYF.

The rearrangement links TRBV6-2 or TRBV6-3 to TRBJ1-1; the D gene is possibly TRBD1 (6 bases). Germline loops: CDR1 MNHEY, CDR2 SVGEGT. Trimming shortened V by 0 bases and J by 8 bases, and 16 bases separated the two germline ends. The length of the CDR3 is 15 residues. The CDR3 loop reads CASSYSMRGGEEAFF. CDR3 DNA sequence: TGTGCCAGCAGTTACTCGATGCGAGGGGGGGAAGAAGCTTTCTTT.

The sample holds a few counts of this clone. The same CDR3 arises from other DNA sequences in this sample as well. The chain employs TRBV3-1 (or the pseudogene TRBV3-2) and TRBJ1-5; weak D call: TRBD1 (5 bases). In germline, CDR1 is LGHDT, CDR2 YNNKEL (reference sequence). V was pared by 1 base and J by 4 bases, with 11 bases between. The CDR3 covers 15 residues. The CDR3 DNA reads TGTGCCAGCAGCCAAGGGGCAGGGTGGAATCAGCCCCAGCATTTT. It encodes CASSQGAGWNQPQHF.

The rearrangement links TRBV28 to TRBJ1-2; 7 bases fit TRBD1. V gave up 3 bases and J gave up 7 bases; unmatched junction bases: 11. The CDR3 loop spans 15 amino acids. CDR1 and CDR2 (germline): MDHEN, SYDVKM. In DNA, the CDR3 is TGTGCCAGCAGTTTTGGAAGGGGGCGCTATCCTGGCTACACCTTC. Translated, it gives CASSFGRGRYPGYTF.

V usage is TRBV7-9 and J usage is TRBJ2-1; 8 bases fit TRBD2. The ends lost 1 base at V and 5 bases at J; junction bases unmatched: 16. The germline CDR1 and CDR2 sequences are SEHNR and FQNEAQ (reference sequence). This CDR3 spans 19 amino acids. CDR3 sequence (DNA): TGTGCCAGCAGCTTAGTTTACGGGGGGGCCGAGGAAGAAAACAATGAGCAGTTCTTC. Amino acids: CASSLVYGGAEEENNEQFF.

The gene calls are TRBV12-5 and TRBJ2-7, with TRBD1 as a possible D gene (6 bases). The CDR3 consists of 17 residues. Trimming removed 1 base from V and 3 bases from J, with 19 bases in between. CDR1 is LGHNT, CDR2 FRNRAP, per germline. CDR3 loop: CASGLDPSGTTNYEQYF. DNA of the CDR3: TGTGCTAGTGGTTTGGATCCGTCCGGGACAACCAACTACGAGCAGTACTTC.

V and J are TRBV4-3 and TRBJ2-1; 8 bases are shared with TRBD2. The germline gives CDR1 LGHNA, CDR2 YSLEER. The CDR3 extends over 18 amino acids. J was trimmed by 1 base and V by 0 bases; bases with no gene match: 8. CDR3 DNA: TGCGCCAGCAGCCAAGATCGGGAGGGGGGAATGTCCTACAATGAGCAGTTCTTC. Encoded protein: CASSQDREGGMSYNEQFF.

V is TRBV24-1 and J is TRBJ2-7, with 8 bases matching TRBD2. The germline CDR1 and CDR2 sequences are KGHDR and SFDVKD. The CDR3 loop spans 15 amino acids. V trimming: 3 bases; J trimming: 3 bases; junction bases outside the gene matches: 6. DNA of the CDR3: TGTGCCACCAGTGATAAACAGGGACTAGGCTACGAGCAGTACTTC. Protein sequence: CATSDKQGLGYEQYF.

This clone was detected only once. The rearrangement uses TRBV9 and TRBJ1-1; D possibly corresponds to TRBD1 (5 bases). This CDR3 is built from 13 residues. The germline V gene encodes CDR1 SGDLS and CDR2 YYNGEE. V was shortened by 3 bases and J by 1 base, with 7 bases between the two germline ends. In DNA form, the CDR3 reads TGTGCCAGCAGCGGGGGGGAGAACACTGAAGCTTTCTTT. Its protein is CASSGGENTEAFF.

The chain is built from TRBV10-1 and TRBJ2-1; maybe TRBD1 (5 bases). The CDR3 length is 16 residues. V was pared by 5 bases and J by 9 bases, with 23 bases between. Per germline, CDR1 WNHNN and CDR2 SYGVQD (reference sequence). The CDR3 protein is CASSFLPGPQGCEQFF. DNA of the CDR3: TGCGCCAGCAGTTTTCTTCCCGGGCCTCAGGGTTGTGAGCAGTTCTTC.

The rearrangement joins TRBV29-1 to TRBJ1-2; D is perhaps TRBD1 (5 bases). Germline CDR1 and CDR2: SQVTM and ANQGSEA. The CDR3 totals 12 residues. The CDR3 region has the DNA TGCGTAGGCTCCAGGGAGGACTATGGCTACACCTTC. Protein: CVGSREDYGYTF.

This chain joins TRBV6-5 and TRBJ2-3, with a weak D call TRBD1 (6 bases). Between the trimmed V and J ends, which lost 6 bases and 4 bases, there was a span of 11 bases. This CDR3 spans 13 amino acids. Germline V gene data show CDR1 as MNHEY and CDR2 as SVGAGI. The CDR3 protein is CASRPTGPDTQYF. The CDR3 DNA is TGTGCCAGCAGGCCGACAGGCCCAGATACGCAGTATTTT.

V gene TRBV2 combines with J gene TRBJ2-5, with no clear D. CDR3 size: 10 residues. In germline, CDR1 is SNHLY, CDR2 FYNNEI. The ends were cut back, 5 bases at V and 5 bases at J, with 3 bases in the middle. In DNA form, the CDR3 reads TGTGCCAGCAGTCGGGAGACCCAGTACTTC. The encoded protein is CASSRETQYF.

V is TRBV27 and J is TRBJ2-7, with D maybe TRBD1 (6 bases). CDR1 and CDR2 from the germline V gene are MNHEY and SMNVEV (reference sequence). V dropped 5 bases and J dropped 6 bases, with 11 bases sitting between them. The CDR3 length is 12 residues. CDR3 in amino acids: CASSPAGAEQYF. The CDR3 bases are TGTGCCAGCAGTCCCGCAGGGGCCGAGCAGTACTTC.

This chain connects TRBV27 to TRBJ2-7; D perhaps matches TRBD2 (5 bases). V was clipped by 3 bases and J by 8 bases, with 11 bases between them. Germline V gene data show CDR1 as MNHEY and CDR2 as SMNVEV (reference sequence). The CDR3 runs to 12 residues. In DNA, the CDR3 is TGTGCCAGCAGTTTCGAGGGCGGTAAGCAGTACTTC. It translates to CASSFEGGKQYF.

The rearrangement links TRBV4-2 to TRBJ1-6; D uncertain. The length of the CDR3 is 15 residues. Trimming pared 7 bases from V and 0 bases from J, leaving 10 bases between. Germline loops: CDR1 LGHNA, CDR2 YNFKEQ. The CDR3 spells CASTATYSYNSPLHF. The CDR3 DNA is TGTGCCAGCACAGCGACCTACTCCTATAATTCACCCCTCCACTTT.

The rearrangement joins TRBV9 to TRBJ1-1; the D gene is possibly TRBD1 (5 bases). Germline CDR1 and CDR2: SGDLS and YYNGEE. Trimming removed 0 bases at V and 4 bases at J, with 13 bases between. This CDR3 spans 15 amino acids. The CDR3 sequence: CASSVAPQGGTEAFF. CDR3 sequence (DNA): TGTGCCAGCAGCGTAGCTCCCCAGGGAGGCACTGAAGCTTTCTTT.

The chain uses TRBV28 and TRBJ2-1; the match to TRBD2 covers 11 bases. The length of the CDR3 is 17 residues. V lost 2 bases and J lost 5; bases outside the gene matches: 8. Looked up from germline, CDR1 is MDHEN and CDR2 is SYDVKM. In nucleotides, the CDR3 is TGTGCCAGCAGTTTAAGAAGACTAGCGGGACTTCACAATGAGCAGTTCTTC. This encodes CASSLRRLAGLHNEQFF.

The chain carries TRBV11-2 and TRBJ2-1, with a weak D call TRBD1 (6 bases). The CDR3 is 17 amino acids. V gave up 3 bases and J gave up 0 bases, with 15 bases separating them. The germline gives CDR1 SGHAT, CDR2 FQNNGV. CDR3 amino acids: CASSLGKGGFSYNEQFF. CDR3 sequence (DNA): TGTGCCAGCAGCTTGGGGAAAGGGGGATTCTCCTACAATGAGCAGTTCTTC.

The chain employs TRBV28 and TRBJ1-2; D perhaps matches TRBD1 (5 bases). This CDR3 spans 13 amino acids. Trimming pared 1 base from V and 8 bases from J, leaving 11 bases between. The germline gives CDR1 MDHEN, CDR2 SYDVKM. Written as DNA, the CDR3 is TGTGCCAGCAGTTTATTAGGGGCTGGGGGCTACACCTTC. Translating gives CASSLLGAGGYTF.

This clone has only a few counts. The gene calls are TRBV19 and TRBJ1-5; the D gene is possibly TRBD1 (5 bases). The CDR3 has 20 residues. Germline CDR1 and CDR2: LNHDA and SQIVND (reference sequence). Trimming took off 3 bases at V and 1 base at J, with 25 bases between the two ends. The CDR3 nucleotides read TGTGCCAGTAGTATTGGGCCTATCCGTGGGGCCGCAAAGAGCAATCAGCCCCAGCATTTT. This codes for CASSIGPIRGAAKSNQPQHF.